This is a list of T cell receptor beta chains from one sample in a study of metastatic and nonmetastatic thyroid tumors. Via MiXCR, TCRdb re-called the PCR reads. This sample has fewer than 55,000 clones, with roughly 15% found just once. The material sequenced was blood. Source of these receptors: a female donor with papillary thyroid cancer or a benign thyroid nodule (not recorded which). Some clones in this sample may be carry-over from other donors' samples. Both conserved end residues are part of each CDR3. The order of the fields is D gene, J gene, clone size, V gene, CDR3 protein, CDR3 DNA. The D gene is left open where the match is weak. Not every row has a clone size; where given, it reads once, few, many or a size class.

d_gene: NA
j_gene: TRBJ1-1
abundance: few
v_gene: TRBV5-6
CDR3aa: CASSLGIASNTEAFF
CDR3nt: TGTGCCAGCAGCTTGGGCATAGCCTCGAACACTGAAGCTTTCTTT

d_gene: NA
j_gene: TRBJ2-6
abundance: few
v_gene: TRBV12-3/TRBV12-4
CDR3aa: CASSLGSGANVLTF
CDR3nt: TGTGCCAGCAGTTTAGGCTCTGGGGCCAACGTCCTGACTTTC

d_gene: TRBD2
j_gene: TRBJ2-2
abundance: many
v_gene: TRBV11-3
CDR3aa: CASSQSGNPNTGELFF
CDR3nt: TGTGCCAGCAGCCAAAGCGGGAACCCGAACACCGGGGAGCTGTTTTTT

d_gene: NA
j_gene: TRBJ1-5
abundance: NA
v_gene: TRBV2
CDR3aa: CASSLGPNQPQHF
CDR3nt: TGTGCCAGCAGCTTGGGACCTAATCAGCCCCAGCATTTT

d_gene: NA
j_gene: TRBJ2-7
abundance: NA
v_gene: TRBV20-1
CDR3aa: CSARGAVDYDEYF
CDR3nt: TGCAGTGCTAGGGGAGCGGTGGACTACGATGAGTACTTC

d_gene: TRBD2
j_gene: TRBJ2-2
abundance: few
v_gene: TRBV27
CDR3aa: CAGSASWILAVGGGELFF
CDR3nt: TGTGCCGGCAGCGCGTCGTGGATACTAGCGGTTGGCGGCGGGGAGCTGTTTTTT

d_gene: TRBD1
j_gene: TRBJ2-7
abundance: many
v_gene: TRBV9
CDR3aa: CASSPRRGPSSYEQYF
CDR3nt: TGTGCCAGCAGCCCCCGTAGGGGGCCGAGCTCCTACGAGCAGTACTTC

d_gene: TRBD2
j_gene: TRBJ2-7
abundance: NA
v_gene: TRBV20-1
CDR3aa: CSALKPGGSLYEQYF
CDR3nt: TGCAGTGCGTTAAAACCCGGCGGGAGCCTCTACGAGCAGTACTTC

d_gene: NA
j_gene: TRBJ2-7
abundance: many
v_gene: TRBV10-3
CDR3aa: CAISERIYEQYF
CDR3nt: TGTGCCATCAGTGAGCGGATCTACGAGCAGTACTTC

d_gene: TRBD2
j_gene: TRBJ2-1
abundance: many
v_gene: TRBV6-4
CDR3aa: CASSDSGLAGANEQFF
CDR3nt: TGTGCCAGCAGTGACAGTGGACTAGCGGGGGCCAATGAGCAGTTCTTC

d_gene: TRBD1
j_gene: TRBJ1-4
abundance: NA
v_gene: TRBV19
CDR3aa: CASKDRDNEKLFF
CDR3nt: TGTGCCAGTAAGGACAGGGACAATGAAAAACTGTTTTTT

d_gene: NA
j_gene: TRBJ2-1
abundance: medium-sized
v_gene: TRBV27
CDR3aa: CASSRQQSSYNEQFF
CDR3nt: TGTGCCAGCAGCAGACAGCAGAGCTCCTACAATGAGCAGTTCTTC

d_gene: NA
j_gene: TRBJ2-1
abundance: many
v_gene: TRBV7-6
CDR3aa: CASSPAPRGDNEQFF
CDR3nt: TGTGCCAGCAGCCCCGCTCCGCGGGGCGACAATGAGCAGTTCTTC

d_gene: TRBD2
j_gene: TRBJ2-1
abundance: NA
v_gene: TRBV5-4
CDR3aa: CASSGGQNTYNEQFF
CDR3nt: TGTGCAAGCAGCGGGGGACAAAATACGTACAATGAGCAGTTCTTC

d_gene: NA
j_gene: TRBJ2-2
abundance: many
v_gene: TRBV3-1
CDR3aa: CASSPWGSGRPGELFF
CDR3nt: TGTGCCAGCAGCCCCTGGGGTAGCGGACGGCCCGGGGAGCTGTTTTTT

d_gene: NA
j_gene: TRBJ1-1
abundance: many
v_gene: TRBV6-4
CDR3aa: CASSANPGPGGTEAFF
CDR3nt: TGTGCCAGCAGTGCCAACCCTGGCCCCGGCGGGACTGAAGCTTTCTTT

d_gene: TRBD2
j_gene: TRBJ2-5
abundance: many
v_gene: TRBV24-1
CDR3aa: CATSDLSSGKETQYF
CDR3nt: TGTGCCACCAGTGATTTGTCTAGCGGTAAAGAGACCCAGTACTTC

d_gene: TRBD1
j_gene: TRBJ1-6
abundance: many
v_gene: TRBV5-6
CDR3aa: CASSSWTGGLRSPLHF
CDR3nt: TGTGCCAGCAGCTCCTGGACAGGGGGGCTTAGATCACCCCTCCACTTT

d_gene: NA
j_gene: TRBJ1-5
abundance: NA
v_gene: TRBV4-1
CDR3aa: CASKGDNQPQHF
CDR3nt: TGCGCCAGCAAGGGGGACAATCAGCCCCAGCATTTT

d_gene: NA
j_gene: TRBJ2-2
abundance: many
v_gene: TRBV12-3/TRBV12-4
CDR3aa: CASSLQGANTGELFF
CDR3nt: TGTGCCAGCAGTTTACAGGGCGCGAACACCGGGGAGCTGTTTTTT

d_gene: NA
j_gene: TRBJ2-4
abundance: many
v_gene: TRBV6-6
CDR3aa: CASSYSNSGIAKNIQYF
CDR3nt: TGTGCCAGCAGTTACTCGAATAGTGGGATAGCCAAAAACATTCAGTACTTC

d_gene: TRBD2
j_gene: TRBJ2-1
abundance: NA
v_gene: TRBV10-3
CDR3aa: CAISVGDSGGMNEQFF
CDR3nt: TGTGCCATCAGTGTAGGGGACAGCGGGGGGATGAATGAGCAGTTCTTC

d_gene: NA
j_gene: TRBJ2-7
abundance: NA
v_gene: TRBV30
CDR3aa: CAWSVAPRGWSSYEQYF
CDR3nt: TGTGCCTGGAGTGTGGCCCCTAGAGGTTGGAGCTCCTACGAGCAGTACTTC

d_gene: TRBD2
j_gene: TRBJ2-7
abundance: NA
v_gene: TRBV5-1
CDR3aa: CASSYTSGIGYEQYF
CDR3nt: TGCGCAAGCAGCTACACTAGCGGCATCGGGTACGAGCAGTACTTC

d_gene: NA
j_gene: TRBJ1-1
abundance: few
v_gene: TRBV12-3/TRBV12-4
CDR3aa: CASSPQLSPAFF
CDR3nt: TGTGCCAGCAGCCCCCAATTGAGTCCAGCTTTCTTT

d_gene: NA
j_gene: TRBJ1-2
abundance: many
v_gene: TRBV11-2
CDR3aa: CASSLDRTAYGYTF
CDR3nt: TGTGCCAGCAGCTTAGATCGGACCGCCTATGGCTACACCTTC

d_gene: NA
j_gene: TRBJ1-1
abundance: many
v_gene: TRBV11-1
CDR3aa: CASSLLLGLLERRTAFF
CDR3nt: TGTGCCAGCAGCTTACTTTTAGGTCTTCTTGAAAGGCGTACTGCTTTCTTT

d_gene: NA
j_gene: TRBJ2-7
abundance: NA
v_gene: TRBV7-2
CDR3aa: CASSWSDAGTYEQYF
CDR3nt: TGTGCCAGCAGCTGGTCCGATGCAGGGACCTACGAGCAGTACTTC

d_gene: TRBD1
j_gene: TRBJ2-3
abundance: many
v_gene: TRBV27
CDR3aa: CASSSLGTGFVTDTQYF
CDR3nt: TGTGCCAGCAGTTCCCTGGGGACAGGGTTTGTGACAGATACGCAGTATTTT

d_gene: TRBD2
j_gene: TRBJ2-1
abundance: many
v_gene: TRBV9
CDR3aa: CASSGRLAGYSYNEQFF
CDR3nt: TGTGCCAGCAGCGGAAGACTAGCGGGATACTCCTACAATGAGCAGTTCTTC

d_gene: NA
j_gene: TRBJ2-3
abundance: many
v_gene: TRBV7-2
CDR3aa: CASSLGDFRSTDTQYF
CDR3nt: TGTGCCAGCAGCTTAGGGGACTTTAGAAGCACAGATACGCAGTATTTT

d_gene: NA
j_gene: TRBJ1-5
abundance: many
v_gene: TRBV19
CDR3aa: CASRSGQRDQPRHF
CDR3nt: TGTGCCAGTAGGAGTGGACAGAGGGATCAGCCCCGGCATTTT

d_gene: NA
j_gene: TRBJ1-2
abundance: NA
v_gene: TRBV2
CDR3aa: CASSMQHGFGGYTF
CDR3nt: TGTGCCAGCAGTATGCAGCATGGGTTCGGTGGCTACACCTTC

d_gene: NA
j_gene: TRBJ1-4
abundance: NA
v_gene: TRBV18
CDR3aa: CASSHRAGEKLFF
CDR3nt: TGTGCCAGCTCGCACCGGGCCGGGGAAAAACTGTTTTTT

d_gene: NA
j_gene: TRBJ2-5
abundance: many
v_gene: TRBV11-2
CDR3aa: CASSLDSGETQYF
CDR3nt: TGTGCCAGCAGCTTAGATAGCGGTGAGACCCAGTACTTC

d_gene: TRBD2
j_gene: TRBJ2-3
abundance: many
v_gene: TRBV24-1
CDR3aa: CATSELAGADTQYF
CDR3nt: TGTGCCACCAGTGAACTAGCGGGAGCGGATACGCAGTATTTT

d_gene: TRBD2
j_gene: TRBJ2-1
abundance: many
v_gene: TRBV11-2
CDR3aa: CASSLEGLAGGTYNEQFF
CDR3nt: TGTGCCAGCAGCTTAGAGGGACTAGCGGGAGGGACCTACAATGAGCAGTTCTTC

d_gene: NA
j_gene: TRBJ1-2
abundance: NA
v_gene: TRBV7-8
CDR3aa: CATGGAVVKGGYTF
CDR3nt: TGTGCCACCGGTGGCGCAGTAGTAAAGGGTGGCTACACCTTC

d_gene: NA
j_gene: TRBJ2-2
abundance: NA
v_gene: TRBV5-1
CDR3aa: CASSLLQGLNTGELFF
CDR3nt: TGCGCCAGCAGCTTGTTGCAGGGGCTGAACACCGGGGAGCTGTTTTTT

d_gene: NA
j_gene: TRBJ2-1
abundance: many
v_gene: TRBV7-9
CDR3aa: CASSLGSGRPYNEQFF
CDR3nt: TGTGCCAGCAGCTTAGGATCGGGACGACCGTACAATGAGCAGTTCTTC

d_gene: NA
j_gene: TRBJ2-3
abundance: NA
v_gene: TRBV7-9
CDR3aa: CSSSFESTYTQYF
CDR3nt: TGTTCCAGCAGCTTCGAGTCAACATATACGCAGTATTTT

d_gene: NA
j_gene: TRBJ1-2
abundance: NA
v_gene: TRBV29-1
CDR3aa: CSVVSGLNYGYTF
CDR3nt: TGCAGCGTTGTCAGTGGCCTTAACTATGGCTACACCTTC

d_gene: NA
j_gene: TRBJ1-1
abundance: many
v_gene: TRBV6-1
CDR3aa: CAIGTGDAFMNTEAFF
CDR3nt: TGTGCCATTGGGACGGGGGATGCATTCATGAACACTGAAGCTTTCTTT

d_gene: NA
j_gene: TRBJ1-1
abundance: many
v_gene: TRBV6-2/TRBV6-3
CDR3aa: CASSKSILGTEAFF
CDR3nt: TGTGCCAGCAGTAAAAGCATTCTAGGCACTGAAGCTTTCTTT

d_gene: TRBD2
j_gene: TRBJ2-1
abundance: NA
v_gene: TRBV20-1
CDR3aa: CSARSGGPHNEQFF
CDR3nt: TGCAGTGCCCGATCGGGAGGGCCCCACAATGAGCAGTTCTTC

d_gene: NA
j_gene: TRBJ2-1
abundance: many
v_gene: TRBV30
CDR3aa: CAWSVLLGNYNEQFF
CDR3nt: TGTGCCTGGAGTGTACTTCTCGGGAACTACAATGAGCAGTTCTTC

d_gene: TRBD2
j_gene: TRBJ2-5
abundance: many
v_gene: TRBV28
CDR3aa: CASSPSGRRTQYF
CDR3nt: TGTGCCAGCAGTCCTAGCGGGAGAAGGACCCAGTACTTC

d_gene: TRBD2
j_gene: TRBJ2-1
abundance: many
v_gene: TRBV12-3/TRBV12-4
CDR3aa: CASSFVAGVGGQFF
CDR3nt: TGTGCCAGCAGTTTTGTAGCGGGAGTCGGTGGGCAGTTCTTC

d_gene: TRBD2
j_gene: TRBJ2-5
abundance: NA
v_gene: TRBV6-1
CDR3aa: CASSQREGQETQYF
CDR3nt: TGTGCCAGCAGTCAGCGGGAGGGCCAAGAGACCCAGTACTTC

d_gene: NA
j_gene: TRBJ1-1
abundance: many
v_gene: TRBV5-6
CDR3aa: CASSSGAAEAFF
CDR3nt: TGTGCCAGCAGCTCGGGAGCCGCTGAAGCTTTCTTT

d_gene: NA
j_gene: TRBJ2-1
abundance: NA
v_gene: TRBV6-1
CDR3aa: CATRAGTISYEQFF
CDR3nt: TGTGCCACCAGGGCCGGGACAATCTCGTATGAGCAGTTCTTC

d_gene: NA
j_gene: TRBJ2-3
abundance: many
v_gene: TRBV30
CDR3aa: CAWSVGGNPDTQYF
CDR3nt: TGTGCCTGGAGTGTCGGTGGAAACCCAGATACGCAGTATTTT

d_gene: TRBD1
j_gene: TRBJ1-1
abundance: many
v_gene: TRBV5-1
CDR3aa: CASSLRTGIGTEAFF
CDR3nt: TGCGCCAGCAGCCTGCGGACAGGGATTGGCACTGAAGCTTTCTTT

d_gene: NA
j_gene: TRBJ1-5
abundance: many
v_gene: TRBV6-1
CDR3aa: CASSEDGLNNQPQHF
CDR3nt: TGTGCCAGCAGTGAAGACGGATTAAACAATCAGCCCCAGCATTTT

d_gene: NA
j_gene: TRBJ1-5
abundance: many
v_gene: TRBV6-5
CDR3aa: CASSYLFLQEPQHF
CDR3nt: TGTGCCAGCAGTTACCTCTTCCTTCAGGAGCCCCAGCATTTT

d_gene: TRBD1
j_gene: TRBJ1-4
abundance: NA
v_gene: TRBV19
CDR3aa: CASSRQGSTNEKLFF
CDR3nt: TGTGCCAGTAGTCGACAGGGGTCTACTAATGAAAAACTGTTTTTT

d_gene: TRBD1
j_gene: TRBJ1-1
abundance: many
v_gene: TRBV27
CDR3aa: CASSQTGMNTEAFF
CDR3nt: TGTGCCAGCAGTCAGACAGGGATGAACACTGAAGCTTTCTTT

d_gene: TRBD2
j_gene: TRBJ2-7
abundance: many
v_gene: TRBV3-1
CDR3aa: CASSLFGSGRIEQYF
CDR3nt: TGTGCCAGCAGCCTTTTTGGTAGCGGGAGGATCGAGCAGTACTTC

d_gene: NA
j_gene: TRBJ2-5
abundance: NA
v_gene: TRBV3-1
CDR3aa: CASSQDRWAPQETQYF
CDR3nt: TGTGCCAGCAGCCAAGATAGGTGGGCCCCCCAAGAGACCCAGTACTTC